This section outlines one TCR beta chain sequence together with its context. It lacks a known antigen. The sample holds no much larger clone one base away, and base qualities are not on file. This entry belongs to a study of Ad26.COV2.S vaccination and SARS-CoV-2 variants (dated by TCRdb to the early 2020s). Describing the broader study: Donors in the vaccine arm were drawn from COV1001, a phase I-IIa trial of Ad26.COV2.S in healthy adults that was multicentre, randomized, double-blind and placebo-controlled. Sequencing of the TCRbeta repertoire served to evaluate the specificity and breadth of SARS-CoV-2-reactive T cell receptors following Ad26.COV2.S vaccination. Investigators remained blinded to trial group allocation during experiments and outcome assessment. Participants in the trial were split at random into five groups of five each, receiving low-dose or high-dose Ad26.COV2.S once or twice, or else placebo on both occasions. A total of 32 samples were included in the TCR-sequenced set, comprising roughly 19 Ad26.COV2.S vaccine recipients, 5 placebo recipients and 8 SARS-CoV-2 convalescent individuals. Ad26.COV2.S was given intramuscularly at 5x10^10 or 1x10^11 viral particles, as a single shot or as two shots 56 days apart. The study at large found these results: The authors noted that the TCR breadth and depth analyses may have underestimated total T cell responses. The study lacked the statistical power to compare responses across vaccine doses or regimens. Spike-specific TCR breadth was higher in Ad26.COV2.S recipients than in placebo recipients (P = 0.0014). Vaccine and placebo recipients had similar non-spike TCR breadth, a finding consistent with the vaccine containing only spike. Substantial breadth of spike-specific CD8+ and CD4+ T cell responses was reported after vaccination.

At the junction V is shortened by 0 bases and J by 3 bases; bases outside the gene matches: 7. The germline V gene sets CDR1 to MGHRA and CDR2 to YSYEKL. The CDR3 runs 17 amino acids, cysteine and phenylalanine included. Only the CDR3 DNA is retained, 51 bases long and in frame from the first base. The sample's treatment or condition, from its label and the paper: about 20 received Ad26.COV2.S at low or high dose, single or two shots; about 5 received placebo; per-sample allocation not given. Repertoires of vaccine and placebo recipients were sequenced from samples collected on day 63 after the first injection. Between 29 July and 7 August 2020, Cohort 1b enrolled fewer than 30 adults aged 18-55 years at one site in Boston, USA. Ad26.COV2.S was a replication-incompetent adenovirus type 26 vector that expressed a prefusion-stabilized SARS-CoV-2 spike protein derived from the original Wuhan strain.

TCRbeta CDR3 regions were sequenced with the immunoSEQ Assay. After extraction, genomic DNA underwent amplification by bias-controlled multiplex PCR, followed by high-throughput sequencing. In the original analysis: To quantify the absolute abundance of every unique TCRbeta CDR3 region, sequences were collapsed and filtered. Usable DNA was measured by amplifying reference genes present in all nucleated cells, and TCRbeta template counts were normalized to that usable DNA to estimate T cell fraction. Repertoire TCRs were annotated as SARS-CoV-2-specific when V gene, CDR3 amino acid sequence and J gene were exactly matched to a known reactive TCR set. MIRA supplied the reference SARS-CoV-2 TCR set, which was filtered for enrichment in COVID-19-positive ImmuneCODE repertoires so that public or cross-reactive TCRs were removed. Using the MIRA antigens, annotated TCRs were further analysed by specific ORF or by position within an ORF. Depth was the summed frequency of annotated unique rearrangements, while breadth was defined as annotated unique rearrangements over total unique productive rearrangements. TCR breadth was compared between groups using two-sided Wilcoxon rank-sum tests. TCRdb holds this immuneACCESS table with in-frame rearrangements only. Some clones are missing; in checked studies, unresolved V genes explain under half, and the rest has no known cause. V and J calls and clone size are given by that table; D and trimming were obtained from the DNA. In this sample the table shows 300,000 to 500,000 clones, roughly nine tenths of which occur a single time. The ten largest make up under 3.5% of the sample.

The origin of this receptor is a person aged 18-65 years who received the Ad26.COV2.S COVID-19 vaccine or a placebo. This specimen was peripheral blood, taken in a trial of Ad26.COV2.S vaccine versus placebo. The chain couples TRBV4-1 to TRBJ2-2; 7 of the junction bases match TRBD1. In nucleotides, the sequence is TGCGCCAGCAGCCAAGATGAGGGGGCCACTCACACCGGGGAGCTGTTTTTT. Translated, it gives CASSQDEGATHTGELFF.